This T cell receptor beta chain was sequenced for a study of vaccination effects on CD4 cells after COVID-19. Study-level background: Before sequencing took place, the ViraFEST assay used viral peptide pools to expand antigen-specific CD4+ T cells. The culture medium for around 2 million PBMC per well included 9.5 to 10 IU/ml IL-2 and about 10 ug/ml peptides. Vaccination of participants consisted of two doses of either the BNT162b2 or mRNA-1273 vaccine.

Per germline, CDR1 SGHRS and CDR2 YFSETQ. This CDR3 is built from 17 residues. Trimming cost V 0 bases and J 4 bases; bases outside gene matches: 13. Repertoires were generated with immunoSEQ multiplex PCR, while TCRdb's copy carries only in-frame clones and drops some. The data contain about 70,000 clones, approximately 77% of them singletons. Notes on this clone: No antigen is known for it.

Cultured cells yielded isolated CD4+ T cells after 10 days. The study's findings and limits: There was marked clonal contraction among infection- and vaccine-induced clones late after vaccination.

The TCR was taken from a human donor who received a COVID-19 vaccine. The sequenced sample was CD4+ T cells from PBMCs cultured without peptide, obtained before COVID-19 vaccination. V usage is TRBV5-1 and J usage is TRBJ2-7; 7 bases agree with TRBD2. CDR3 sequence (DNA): TGCGCCAGCAGCTTGGTTCCTGGCGGGGGAGATGTGTACGAGCAGTACGTC. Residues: CASSLVPGGGDVYEQYV.